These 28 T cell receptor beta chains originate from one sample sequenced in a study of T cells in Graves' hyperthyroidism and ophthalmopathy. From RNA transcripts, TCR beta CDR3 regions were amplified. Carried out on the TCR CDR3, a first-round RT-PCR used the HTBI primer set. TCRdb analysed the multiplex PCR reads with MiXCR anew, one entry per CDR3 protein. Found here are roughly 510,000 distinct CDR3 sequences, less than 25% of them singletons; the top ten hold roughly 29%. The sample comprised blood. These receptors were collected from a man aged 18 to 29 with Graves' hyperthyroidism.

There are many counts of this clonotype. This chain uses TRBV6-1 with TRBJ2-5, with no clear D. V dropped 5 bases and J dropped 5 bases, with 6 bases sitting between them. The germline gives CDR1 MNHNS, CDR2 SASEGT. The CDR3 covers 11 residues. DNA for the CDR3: TGTGCCAGCAGTAACCTCGAGACCCAGTACTTC. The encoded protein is CASSNLETQYF.

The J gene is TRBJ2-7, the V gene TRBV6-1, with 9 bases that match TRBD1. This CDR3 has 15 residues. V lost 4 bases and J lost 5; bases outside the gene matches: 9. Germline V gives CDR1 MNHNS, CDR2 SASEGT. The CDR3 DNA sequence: TGTGCCAGCAGTGGTTTAAACAGGGGGCGCGACGAGCAGTACTTC. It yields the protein CASSGLNRGRDEQYF.

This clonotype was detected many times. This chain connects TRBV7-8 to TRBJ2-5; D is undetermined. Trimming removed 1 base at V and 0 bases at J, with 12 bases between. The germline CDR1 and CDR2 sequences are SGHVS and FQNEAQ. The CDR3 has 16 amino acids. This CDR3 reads CASSLENGLYQETQYF. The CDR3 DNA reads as TGTGCCAGCAGCTTAGAGAACGGTCTATACCAAGAGACCCAGTACTTC.

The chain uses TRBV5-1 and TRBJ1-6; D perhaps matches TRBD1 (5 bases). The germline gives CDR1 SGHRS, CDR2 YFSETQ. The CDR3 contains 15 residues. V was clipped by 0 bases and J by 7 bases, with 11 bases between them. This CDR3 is CASSLVAGINSPLHF. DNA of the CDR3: TGCGCCAGCAGCTTGGTGGCAGGGATCAATTCACCCCTCCACTTT.

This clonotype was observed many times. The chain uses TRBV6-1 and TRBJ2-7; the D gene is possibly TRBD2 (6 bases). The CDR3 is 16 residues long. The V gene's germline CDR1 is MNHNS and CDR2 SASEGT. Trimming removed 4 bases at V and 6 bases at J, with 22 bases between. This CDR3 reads CASSAGTLSRGSEQYF. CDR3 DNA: TGTGCCAGCAGTGCCGGGACTCTCTCCCGTGGGTCCGAGCAGTACTTC.

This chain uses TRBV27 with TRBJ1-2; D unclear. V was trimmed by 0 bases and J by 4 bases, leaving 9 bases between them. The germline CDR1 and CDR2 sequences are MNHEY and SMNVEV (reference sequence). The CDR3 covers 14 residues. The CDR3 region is CASSLSRHPYGYTF. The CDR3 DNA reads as TGTGCCAGCAGTTTATCGAGGCATCCCTATGGCTACACCTTC.

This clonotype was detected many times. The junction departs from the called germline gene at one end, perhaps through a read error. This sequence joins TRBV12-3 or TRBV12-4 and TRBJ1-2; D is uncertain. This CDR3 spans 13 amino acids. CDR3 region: CASSPVGRGGYTF. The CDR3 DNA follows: TGCGCCAGCAGTCCCGTTGGGCGAGGAGGCTACACCTTC.

This CDR3 is CASSPEGARPYEQYF. The CDR3 DNA reads TGTGCCAGCAGCCCGGAGGGGGCTCGGCCCTACGAGCAGTACTTC. The chain is built from TRBV9 and TRBJ2-7, with a possible D match to TRBD1 (7 bases). Germline CDR1 is SGDLS and CDR2 is YYNGEE. The V end was cut by 4 bases, the J end by 2 bases, with 16 bases between. This CDR3 has 15 amino acids.

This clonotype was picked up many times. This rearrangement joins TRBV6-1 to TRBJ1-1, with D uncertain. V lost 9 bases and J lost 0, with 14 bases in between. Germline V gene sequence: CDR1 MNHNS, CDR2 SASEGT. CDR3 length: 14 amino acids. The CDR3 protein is CASAFRAMNTEAFF. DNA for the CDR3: TGTGCCAGTGCATTTAGAGCCATGAACACTGAAGCTTTCTTT.

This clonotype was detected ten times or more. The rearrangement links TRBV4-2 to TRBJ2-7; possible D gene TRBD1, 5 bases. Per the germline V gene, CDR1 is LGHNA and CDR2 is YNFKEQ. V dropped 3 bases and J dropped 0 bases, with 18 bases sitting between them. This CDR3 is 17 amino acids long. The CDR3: CASSHYQGTSYSYEQYF. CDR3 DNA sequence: TGTGCCAGCAGCCATTACCAGGGAACTTCCTACTCCTACGAGCAGTACTTC.

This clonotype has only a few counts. The CDR3, as DNA: TGTGCCAGCAGCCCGGGACAGGGAAGCCCCGGGGAGCTGTTTTTT. It is translated as CASSPGQGSPGELFF. The chain joins TRBV5-4 to TRBJ2-2, with TRBD1 matching 9 bases. Germline assignment: CDR1 SGHNT and CDR2 YYREEE (reference sequence). J lost 6 bases, V lost 4 bases, and 7 bases had no gene match. The CDR3 totals 15 residues.

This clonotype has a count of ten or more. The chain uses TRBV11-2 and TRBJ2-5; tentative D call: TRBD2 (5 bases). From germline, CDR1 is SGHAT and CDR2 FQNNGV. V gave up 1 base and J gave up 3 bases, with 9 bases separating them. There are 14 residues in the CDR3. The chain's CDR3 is CASSLGGFEETQYF. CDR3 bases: TGTGCCAGCAGCTTAGGAGGGTTCGAAGAGACCCAGTACTTC.

CDR3 in amino acids: CASSFGLAGKTQYF. DNA for the CDR3: TGTGCCAGCAGTTTCGGGCTAGCGGGGAAGACCCAGTACTTC. The J gene is TRBJ2-5, the V gene TRBV28; 9 bases are shared with TRBD2. CDR1 MDHEN and CDR2 SYDVKM come from the germline V gene. Losses at the gene ends were 3 bases for V and 6 bases for J; bases not matched to a gene: 5. The CDR3 is made up of 14 amino acids. Based on the CDR3 plus reference TRBV28 and TRBJ2-5, the full variable domain is DVKVTQSSRYLVKRTGEKVFLECVQDMDHENMFWYRQDPGLGLRLIYFSYDVKMKEKGDIPEGYSVSREKKERFSLILESASTNQTSMYLCASSFGLAGKTQYFGPGTRLLVL.

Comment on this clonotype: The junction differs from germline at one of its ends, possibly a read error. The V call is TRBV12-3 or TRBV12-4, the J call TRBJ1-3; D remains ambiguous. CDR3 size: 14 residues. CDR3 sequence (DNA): TGTGCCAGCAGCAAGGGATACACTGGAAACACCATATGTTTT. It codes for CASSKGYTGNTICF.

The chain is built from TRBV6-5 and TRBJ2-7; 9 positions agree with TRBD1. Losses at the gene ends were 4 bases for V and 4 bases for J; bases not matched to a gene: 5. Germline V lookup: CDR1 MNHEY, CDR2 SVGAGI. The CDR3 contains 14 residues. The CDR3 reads CASSSTGGQYEQYF. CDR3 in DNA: TGTGCCAGCAGTTCCACAGGGGGCCAGTACGAGCAGTACTTC.

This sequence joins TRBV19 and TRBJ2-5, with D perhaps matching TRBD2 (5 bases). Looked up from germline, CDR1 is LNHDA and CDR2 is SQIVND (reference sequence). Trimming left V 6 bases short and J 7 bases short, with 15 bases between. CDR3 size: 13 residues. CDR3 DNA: TGTGCCAGTAGCGAAGGACTGACCACGACCCAGTACTTC. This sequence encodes CASSEGLTTTQYF.

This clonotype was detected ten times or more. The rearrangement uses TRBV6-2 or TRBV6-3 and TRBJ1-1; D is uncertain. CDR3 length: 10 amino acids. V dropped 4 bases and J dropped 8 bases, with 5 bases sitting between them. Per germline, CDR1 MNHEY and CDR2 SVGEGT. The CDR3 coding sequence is TGTGCCAGCAGTTCCTCCGAAGCTTTCTTT. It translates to CASSSSEAFF.

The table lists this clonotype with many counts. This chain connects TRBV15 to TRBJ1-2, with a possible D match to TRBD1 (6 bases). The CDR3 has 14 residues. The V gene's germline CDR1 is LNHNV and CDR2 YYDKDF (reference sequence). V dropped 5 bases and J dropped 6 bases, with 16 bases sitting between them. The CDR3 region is CATSLSRGRNGYTF. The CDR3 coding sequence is TGTGCCACCAGCCTTTCTCGGGGGCGCAATGGCTACACCTTC.

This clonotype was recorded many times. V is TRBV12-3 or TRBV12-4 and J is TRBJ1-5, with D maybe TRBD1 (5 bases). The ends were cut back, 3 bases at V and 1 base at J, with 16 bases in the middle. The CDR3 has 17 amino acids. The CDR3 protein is CASSFGAETVSNQPQHF. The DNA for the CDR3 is TGTGCCAGCAGTTTTGGCGCAGAGACAGTGAGCAATCAGCCCCAGCATTTT.

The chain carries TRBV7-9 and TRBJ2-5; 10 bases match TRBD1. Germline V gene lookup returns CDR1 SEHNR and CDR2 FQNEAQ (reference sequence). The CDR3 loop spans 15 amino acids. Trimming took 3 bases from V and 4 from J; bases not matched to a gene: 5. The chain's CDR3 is CASSFGTGVVETQYF. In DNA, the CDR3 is TGTGCCAGCAGCTTCGGGACAGGGGTCGTAGAGACCCAGTACTTC.

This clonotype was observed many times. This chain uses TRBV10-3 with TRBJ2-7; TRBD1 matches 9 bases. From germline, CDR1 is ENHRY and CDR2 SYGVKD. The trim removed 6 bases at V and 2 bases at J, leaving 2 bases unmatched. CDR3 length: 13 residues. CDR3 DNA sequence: TGTGCCATCAGCGGGACAGGGACCTACGAGCAGTACTTC. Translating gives CAISGTGTYEQYF.

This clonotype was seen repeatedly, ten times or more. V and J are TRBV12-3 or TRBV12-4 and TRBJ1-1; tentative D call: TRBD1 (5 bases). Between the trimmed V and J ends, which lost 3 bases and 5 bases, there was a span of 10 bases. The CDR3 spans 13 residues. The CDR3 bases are TGTGCCAGCAGTTTTTCAGGGCAGACTGAAGCTTTCTTT. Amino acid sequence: CASSFSGQTEAFF.

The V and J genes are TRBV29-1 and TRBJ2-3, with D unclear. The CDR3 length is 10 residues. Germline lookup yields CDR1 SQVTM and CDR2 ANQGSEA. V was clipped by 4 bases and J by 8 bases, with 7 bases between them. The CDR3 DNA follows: TGCAGCGTTGGACCTGGTACGCAGTATTTT. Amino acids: CSVGPGTQYF.

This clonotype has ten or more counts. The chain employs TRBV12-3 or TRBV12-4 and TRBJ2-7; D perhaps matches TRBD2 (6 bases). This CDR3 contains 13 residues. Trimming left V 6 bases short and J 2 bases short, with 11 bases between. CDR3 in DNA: TGTGCCAGCAGGTGGGGGGAGGCCTACGAGCAGTACTTC. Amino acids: CASRWGEAYEQYF.

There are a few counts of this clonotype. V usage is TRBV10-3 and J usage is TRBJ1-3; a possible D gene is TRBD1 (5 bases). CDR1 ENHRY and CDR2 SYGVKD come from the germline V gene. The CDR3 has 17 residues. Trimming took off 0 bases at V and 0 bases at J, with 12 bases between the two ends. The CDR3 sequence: CAISESTLGGSGNTIYF. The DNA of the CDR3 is TGTGCCATCAGTGAGTCGACTCTGGGGGGCTCTGGAAACACCATATATTTT.

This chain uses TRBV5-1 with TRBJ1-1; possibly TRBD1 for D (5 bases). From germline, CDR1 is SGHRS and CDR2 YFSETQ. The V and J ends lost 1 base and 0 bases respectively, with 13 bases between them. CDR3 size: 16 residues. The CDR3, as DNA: TGCGCCAGCAGCTTGACTTCCGGGACCATGAACACTGAAGCTTTCTTT. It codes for CASSLTSGTMNTEAFF.

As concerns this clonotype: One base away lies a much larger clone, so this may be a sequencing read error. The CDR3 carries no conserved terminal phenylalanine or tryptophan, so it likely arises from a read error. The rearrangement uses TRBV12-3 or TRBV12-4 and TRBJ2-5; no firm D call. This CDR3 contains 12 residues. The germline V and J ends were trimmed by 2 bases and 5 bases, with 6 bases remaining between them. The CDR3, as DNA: TGTGCCAGCAGTTTAATTCCTGAGACCCAGTACCTC. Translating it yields CASSLIPETQYL.

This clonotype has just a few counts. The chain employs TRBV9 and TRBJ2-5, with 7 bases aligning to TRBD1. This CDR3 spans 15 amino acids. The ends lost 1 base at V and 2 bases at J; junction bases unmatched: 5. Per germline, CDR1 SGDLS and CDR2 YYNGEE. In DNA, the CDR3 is TGTGCCAGCAGCGTAAGTGGGACAGATCAAGAGACCCAGTACTTC. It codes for CASSVSGTDQETQYF.